These T cell receptor beta chains were read from a single sample in a study of Graves' ophthalmopathy and Graves' hyperthyroidism. TCRdb analysed the multiplex PCR reads with MiXCR anew, one entry per CDR3 protein. Of roughly 300,000 distinct CDR3 sequences listed, 15% to 20% are singletons. Input material: peripheral blood. These receptors originate from an adult man with Graves' ophthalmopathy. Each CDR3 is given with its conserved first and last residue. A D gene is named only where the DNA matches it firmly. Size tells how often a clone was seen (once, few, many) or the class of an expanded clone, and some rows leave it out.

j_call,clone_size,v_call,d_call,cdr3_nt,cdr3_aa
TRBJ2-5,many,TRBV20-1,TRBD2,TGCAGTGCTAGTGACGGCGGGGGGACCCAAGAGACCCAGTACTTC,CSASDGGGTQETQYF
TRBJ2-5,many,TRBV20-1,TRBD2,TGCAGTGCTAGAGATTCGCCTAGCGGGGGTGGGGGGACCCAGTACTTC,CSARDSPSGGGGTQYF
TRBJ1-1,NA,TRBV28,NA,TGTGCCAGCGATTCGATGAACACTGAAGCTTTCTTT,CASDSMNTEAFF
TRBJ2-7,NA,TRBV6-1,TRBD1,TGTGCCAGCAGTGAAGCGACGGCAGGGGGCTACGAGCAGTACTTC,CASSEATAGGYEQYF
TRBJ2-4,many,TRBV6-1,NA,TGTGCCACCCAGCTGGAGGGTGCCAAAAACATTCAGTACTTC,CATQLEGAKNIQYF
TRBJ2-7,many,TRBV7-8,NA,TGTGCCAGCAGCTTAGTTCACTCAGGGACCGAGCAGTACTTC,CASSLVHSGTEQYF
TRBJ2-7,NA,TRBV19,NA,TGTGCCAGTAGCCAGGGTGTAGGCTCCTACGAGCAGTACTTC,CASSQGVGSYEQYF
TRBJ2-5,many,TRBV6-1,NA,TGTGCCAGCAGAGAACCGGAGACCCAGTACTTC,CASREPETQYF
TRBJ2-7,NA,TRBV7-2,TRBD1,TGTGCCAGCACCTCTGGGACAGGGTCATCTCACGAGCAGTACTTC,CASTSGTGSSHEQYF
TRBJ2-5,many,TRBV27,TRBD1,TGTGCCAGCAGTCCCCTGACAGGGGGGATCGTGGAGACCCAGTACTTC,CASSPLTGGIVETQYF
TRBJ1-5,NA,TRBV5-1,TRBD1,TGCGCCAGCAGCCCAGGACAGGGGGCAATTGGCAATCAGCCCCAGCATTTT,CASSPGQGAIGNQPQHF
TRBJ1-2,many,TRBV5-6,TRBD1,TGTGCCAGCAGCTTGAACAGGGGATCGAGTACCTTC,CASSLNRGSSTF
TRBJ1-1,many,TRBV6-5,TRBD1,TGTGCCAGCAGTTTCCAGGGGGCGTGGGGGGACACTGAAGCTTTCTTT,CASSFQGAWGDTEAFF
TRBJ2-7,many,TRBV12-3/TRBV12-4,TRBD2,TGTGCCAGCAGTTCCGGGACTAGCGGGAGTCCCCCACACTACGAGCAGTACTTC,CASSSGTSGSPPHYEQYF
TRBJ1-1,many,TRBV12-3/TRBV12-4,NA,TGTGCCAGCAGTTCAAAGGGTGGTAGGAACACTGAAGCTTTCTTT,CASSSKGGRNTEAFF
TRBJ2-2,many,TRBV6-2/TRBV6-3,NA,TGTGCCAGCAGTTACTCTAGCGGAAACACCGGGGAGCTGTTTTTT,CASSYSSGNTGELFF
TRBJ2-5,many,TRBV11-2,TRBD1,TGTGCCAGCAGCTTACGGACAGGGGGCGACGAGACCCAGTACTTC,CASSLRTGGDETQYF
TRBJ2-5,many,TRBV20-1,NA,TGCAGTGCTAGAGAACCGAAAATAACAGGGTACCAAGAGACCCAGTACTTC,CSAREPKITGYQETQYF
TRBJ2-7,NA,TRBV30,TRBD1,TGTGCCTGCACAGGGGGCTACGAGCAGTACTTC,CACTGGYEQYF
TRBJ2-5,many,TRBV29-1,NA,TGCAGCTTAGGGGGGCTGGGAGGAGAGACCCAGTACTTC,CSLGGLGGETQYF
TRBJ2-5,NA,TRBV29-1,TRBD2,TGCAGCGGCCTAGCGGGGGGAGAGACCCAGTACTTC,CSGLAGGETQYF
TRBJ2-5,many,TRBV6-1,NA,TGTGCCAGCAGTAGGGACTTAGCCCGAGAGACCCAGTACTTC,CASSRDLARETQYF
TRBJ2-7,many,TRBV20-1,NA,TGCAGTGCTAGAGGTGGGGGTAACACCTACGAGCAGTACTTC,CSARGGGNTYEQYF
TRBJ1-1,many,TRBV11-2,NA,TGTGCCAGCAGCGGGGGGACCTCGCGTACTGAAGCTTTCTTT,CASSGGTSRTEAFF
TRBJ1-5,many,TRBV25-1,NA,TGTGCCAGCAGTGCCCGGGCAGTTTATAGCAATCAGCCCCAGCATTTT,CASSARAVYSNQPQHF
TRBJ1-2,NA,TRBV28,NA,TGTGCCAGCAGTTCTCCTCCGGACAGTGCATATGGCTACACCTTC,CASSSPPDSAYGYTF
TRBJ2-5,many,TRBV20-1,NA,TGCAGTGCTAGAGATGGGGGGGGGCGAGAGACCCAGTACTTC,CSARDGGGRETQYF
TRBJ2-2,many,TRBV6-1,NA,TGTGCCAGCGGGCGGGGCCTAGCTTCCGGGGAGCTGTTTTTT,CASGRGLASGELFF
TRBJ1-1,NA,TRBV30,NA,TGTGCCTGGGACCTTGGGGCAATGAACACTGAAGCTTTCTTT,CAWDLGAMNTEAFF
TRBJ1-1,NA,TRBV5-1,TRBD1,TGCACCAGCAGCAGGGGGCCCGGCACTGAAGCTTTCTTT,CTSSRGPGTEAFF
TRBJ1-3,many,TRBV19,NA,TGTGCCAGTAGTACTCGGACAGTCGCCAGCTCTGGAAACACCATATATTTT,CASSTRTVASSGNTIYF
TRBJ2-7,many,TRBV6-1,TRBD2,TGTGCCAGCAGCCCTAGCGGGTTGTTCTACGAGCAGTACTTC,CASSPSGLFYEQYF
TRBJ1-6,many,TRBV20-1,NA,TGCAGTGCTAGAGATCGGAGTCTGGCGAGGGTTCAGGGGAGCTCCTATAATTCACCCCTCCACTTT,CSARDRSLARVQGSSYNSPLHF
TRBJ1-1,many,TRBV6-1,NA,TGTGCCAGCAGTGAGAGGGGTCCCGCTGAAGCTTTCTTT,CASSERGPAEAFF
TRBJ2-5,many,TRBV6-2/TRBV6-3,TRBD2,TGTGCCAGCAAGGGACTAGCGGGAGTGCGAGAAGAGACCCAGTACTTC,CASKGLAGVREETQYF
TRBJ1-2,few,TRBV6-1,NA,TGTGCCAGCAGTGAAGACAGGGCGTTCTATGGCTACACCTTC,CASSEDRAFYGYTF
TRBJ1-2,many,TRBV20-1,NA,TGCAGTGCTAGAGATCCGGGGGGCTCAGTAGGAGGCTACACCTTC,CSARDPGGSVGGYTF
TRBJ2-5,many,TRBV12-3/TRBV12-4,NA,TGTGCCAGCAGTTTGGGACGGGCCCAAGAGACCCAGTACTTC,CASSLGRAQETQYF
TRBJ1-1,NA,TRBV7-3,NA,TGTGCCAGCAGCTTAGAGATCATGAACACTGAAGCTTTCTTT,CASSLEIMNTEAFF
TRBJ2-7,many,TRBV7-9,TRBD1,TGTGCCAGCAGCCCCAAGACAGGGCACTACGAGCAGTACTTC,CASSPKTGHYEQYF
TRBJ1-2,many,TRBV6-1,NA,TGTGCCAGCAGGCCTTATGGGGAGGGGGTCTATGGCTACACCTTC,CASRPYGEGVYGYTF
TRBJ1-2,many,TRBV12-5,NA,TGTGCTAGTGGTTTGAGCTTGAACTATGGCTACACCTTC,CASGLSLNYGYTF
TRBJ2-7,medium-sized,TRBV2,TRBD1,TGTGCCAGCAGTAGGGACAGCTCCTACGAGCAGTACTTC,CASSRDSSYEQYF
TRBJ2-7,many,TRBV5-1,NA,TGCGCCAGCAGCTTGGGGCAGGGGCCCTACGGGCAGTACTTC,CASSLGQGPYGQYF
TRBJ2-5,many,TRBV9,NA,TGTGCCAGCAGCCCCTTAAGCTCGGACTCCCAAGAGACCCAGTACTTC,CASSPLSSDSQETQYF
TRBJ2-5,many,TRBV12-3/TRBV12-4,TRBD2,TGTGCCAGCAGTCGCGGGGGGGACCAAGAGACCCAGTACTTC,CASSRGGDQETQYF
TRBJ2-4,many,TRBV2,NA,TGTGCCAGCAGGGGGGACTCGGCCAAAAACATTCAGTACTTC,CASRGDSAKNIQYF
TRBJ2-2,few,TRBV11-2,TRBD2,TGTGCCAGCAGCTTAGTATCGGTTAGCGGGAGTCTTGGCGGGGAGCTGTTTTTT,CASSLVSVSGSLGGELFF
TRBJ2-5,NA,TRBV11-2,NA,TGTGCCAGCAGCCCCGAGGCGGCTCAAGAGACCCAGTACTTC,CASSPEAAQETQYF
TRBJ2-5,NA,TRBV6-1,TRBD1,TGTGCCAGCAGCCGAGAACAGGGGGCCGAAGAGACCCAGTACTTC,CASSREQGAEETQYF
TRBJ1-1,many,TRBV7-9,NA,TGTGCCAGCAGCTTACTCCAGTCGAACACTGAAGCTTTCTTT,CASSLLQSNTEAFF
TRBJ2-5,many,TRBV5-4,TRBD2,TGTGCCAGCAGCTTGGCGACTAGCGGAAGATCACAAGAGACCCAGTACTTC,CASSLATSGRSQETQYF
TRBJ2-4,many,TRBV28,NA,TGTGCCACCCTCAAGCCTGAGGGCCGCTTAGCCAAAAACATTCAGTACTTC,CATLKPEGRLAKNIQYF